This record looks at one TCR beta chain sequence and its context. Its target is not known. The sample is drawn from a study of cytomegalovirus exposure and HLA in healthy donors. The study's findings and limits: Associated with cytomegalovirus, according to the listing, were 150 to 200 TCR beta chains. Later analysis identified a missense DCLRE1C variant that was linked to TCR beta V- and J-gene trimming.

PCR used 60 Vbeta primers and 13 Jbeta primers. TCRdb keeps only in-frame clones here, not all; method: immunoSEQ multiplex PCR. The sample carries more than 150,000 clones, 79% recorded once. This CDR3 region has 14 residues. The germline CDR1 and CDR2 sequences are MNHEY and SVGAGI. With 6 bases clipped from V and 4 bases from J, the junction kept 8 bases outside the gene matches. Healthy bone marrow donors made up the donor group. This rearrangement joins TRBV6-5 to TRBJ1-2, with 7 bases lining up with TRBD1. The receptor was derived from a girl aged 5 to 17 in good health and CMV-seropositive. Sequenced: PBMCs. CDR3 sequence reads: CASRRQGNAYGYTF. The CDR3 DNA is TGTGCCAGCAGGAGACAGGGTAACGCCTATGGCTACACCTTC.